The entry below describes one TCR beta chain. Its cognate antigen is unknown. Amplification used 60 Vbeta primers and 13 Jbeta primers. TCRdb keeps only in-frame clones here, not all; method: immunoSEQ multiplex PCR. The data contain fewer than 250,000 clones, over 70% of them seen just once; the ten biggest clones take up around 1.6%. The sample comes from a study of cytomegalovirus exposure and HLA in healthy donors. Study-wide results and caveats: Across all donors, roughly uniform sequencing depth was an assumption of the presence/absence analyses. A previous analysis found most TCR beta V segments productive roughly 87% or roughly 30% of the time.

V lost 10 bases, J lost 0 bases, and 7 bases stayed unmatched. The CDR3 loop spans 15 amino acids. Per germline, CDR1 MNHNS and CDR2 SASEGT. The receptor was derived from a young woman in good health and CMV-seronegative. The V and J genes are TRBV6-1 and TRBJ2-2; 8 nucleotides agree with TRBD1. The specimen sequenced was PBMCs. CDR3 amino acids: CATRPGQANTGELFF. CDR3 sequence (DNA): TGTGCCACGCGGCCGGGACAGGCGAACACCGGGGAGCTGTTTTTT.